These 3 T cell receptor beta chains were all obtained from the same sample, sequenced in a study of OX40 agonist ivuxolimab in advanced cancers. The protocol was immunoSEQ multiplex PCR, while the TCRdb copy is restricted to in-frame clones and leaves out a portion. Of some 100,000 clones in the sample, 70% to 90% were seen once. Specimen: CD4+ or CD8+ T cells sorted from blood, collected in a trial of the OX40 agonist ivuxolimab. These receptors were obtained from an adult with an advanced solid tumor such as melanoma, head and neck, liver or kidney cancer.

The J gene is TRBJ1-2, the V gene TRBV28, with D possibly matching TRBD1 (6 bases). CDR1 is MDHEN and CDR2 is SYDVKM in the germline V gene. V was pared by 6 bases and J by 9 bases, with 23 bases between. CDR3 length equals 15 residues. For the CDR3, the DNA is TGTGCCAGCAGCCCTCCCGTACCAGGGGAGAGTCGCTACACCTTC. It codes for CASSPPVPGESRYTF.

This clone showed up just once. V and J are TRBV5-1 and TRBJ1-2; the D gene is possibly TRBD1 (6 bases). The germline V gene has CDR1 SGHRS and CDR2 YFSETQ. Trimming removed 4 bases from V and 2 bases from J, with 18 bases in between. This CDR3 spans 16 amino acids. CDR3 in amino acids: CASSSGLVGQNYGYTF. CDR3 nucleotides: TGCGCCAGCAGCAGTGGGCTGGTCGGACAGAACTATGGCTACACCTTC.

The rearrangement uses TRBV19 and TRBJ1-2, with 7 bases fitting TRBD1. Germline values: CDR1 LNHDA, CDR2 SQIVND (reference sequence). With 8 bases clipped from V and 4 bases from J, the junction kept 7 bases outside the gene matches. The length of the CDR3 is 13 residues. CDR3 DNA: TGTGCCAGTGGTTCCGGGACAGCCTATGGCTACACCTTC. This codes for CASGSGTAYGYTF.